This TCR beta chain was captured in a study of T-cell memory formation after mild COVID-19. Notes on the study in general: The study detected some responding clones in pre-infection memory, suggesting cross-reactive memory joined. Researchers report contracting CD4+ clones mostly in CM and EM, with CD8+ clones in EMRA.

Details on this clonotype: The target antigen is unknown.

V trimming: 6 bases; J trimming: 4 bases; junction bases outside the gene matches: 13. CDR1 and CDR2 from the germline V gene are MNHNS and SASEGT. There are 16 residues in the CDR3. MiXCR, applied by TCRdb to the 5' RACE reads, yields one record per CDR3 protein. The sample contains fewer than 350,000 distinct CDR3 sequences, approximately 8.4% of which appear only once. This TCR was recovered from a young man who had mild COVID-19 (a few samples of this study predate the infection). Cell type and time point are not known. The genes are TRBV6-1 and TRBJ2-5; TRBD2 agrees at 8 bases. The sequenced sample consisted of PBMCs or a T cell subset sorted from them (not recorded which). Here the CDR3 reads CASRSGTSRSGETQYF. DNA of the CDR3: TGTGCCAGCAGGTCCGGGACTAGTCGTTCAGGAGAGACCCAGTACTTC.